This TCR beta chain was identified in a study of control samples from healthy donors and cancer patients. TCRdb's copy holds only in-frame clones and misses some; the assay was immunoSEQ multiplex PCR. The sample lists tens of thousands of clones, more than 70% occurring once. V was pared by 0 bases and J by 1 base, with 13 bases between. The CDR3 contains 17 residues. Germline V lookup: CDR1 LNHNV, CDR2 YYDKDF (reference sequence). This TCR came from a woman in her fifties or sixties with lung cancer. This chain links TRBV15 with TRBJ1-3; no reliable D call. The sample was PBMCs. CDR3 coding DNA: TGTGCCACCAGCAGAGATGGAGGGTTCCTATCTGGAAACACCATATATTTT. It specifies CATSRDGGFLSGNTIYF.